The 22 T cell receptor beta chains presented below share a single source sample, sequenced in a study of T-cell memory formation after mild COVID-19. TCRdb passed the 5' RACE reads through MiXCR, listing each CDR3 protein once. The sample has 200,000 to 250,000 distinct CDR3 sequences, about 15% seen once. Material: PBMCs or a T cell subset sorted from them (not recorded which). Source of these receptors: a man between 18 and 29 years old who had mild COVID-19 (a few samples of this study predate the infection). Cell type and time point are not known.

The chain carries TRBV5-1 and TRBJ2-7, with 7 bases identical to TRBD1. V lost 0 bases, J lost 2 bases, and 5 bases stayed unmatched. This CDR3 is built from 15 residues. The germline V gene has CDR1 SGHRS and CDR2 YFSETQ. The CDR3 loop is CASSLAGGVPYEQYV. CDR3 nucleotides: TGCGCCAGCAGCTTGGCAGGGGGTGTCCCCTACGAGCAGTACGTC.

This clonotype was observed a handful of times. The CDR3 sequence: CASSFSGLTGNTIYF. The CDR3 nucleotides read TGTGCCAGCAGTTTTTCAGGTCTAACTGGAAACACCATATATTTT. This sequence joins TRBV27 and TRBJ1-3; no clear D. The CDR3 is 15 amino acids. Trimming took off 3 bases at V and 2 bases at J, with 11 bases between the two ends. CDR1 and CDR2 (germline): MNHEY, SMNVEV (reference sequence).

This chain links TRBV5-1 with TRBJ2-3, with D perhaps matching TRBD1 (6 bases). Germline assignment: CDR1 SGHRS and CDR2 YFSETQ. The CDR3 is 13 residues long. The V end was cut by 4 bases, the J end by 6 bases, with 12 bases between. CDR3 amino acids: CASSLRQADTQYF. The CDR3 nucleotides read TGCGCCAGCAGCCTGAGACAGGCTGATACGCAGTATTTT.

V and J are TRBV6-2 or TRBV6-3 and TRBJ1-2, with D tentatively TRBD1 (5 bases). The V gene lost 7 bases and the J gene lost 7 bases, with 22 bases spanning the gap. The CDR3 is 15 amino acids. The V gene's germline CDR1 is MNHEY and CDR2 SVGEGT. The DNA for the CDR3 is TGTGCCAGCACCCCGGGACGGTCGGATTTCGGTGGCTACACCTTC. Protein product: CASTPGRSDFGGYTF.

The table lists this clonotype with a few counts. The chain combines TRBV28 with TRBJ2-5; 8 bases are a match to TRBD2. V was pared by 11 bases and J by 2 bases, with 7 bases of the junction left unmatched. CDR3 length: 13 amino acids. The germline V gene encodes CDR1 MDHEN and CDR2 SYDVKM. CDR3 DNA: TGTGCCGCCCAACGGGGGGGTCAAGAGACCCAGTACTTC. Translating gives CAAQRGGQETQYF.

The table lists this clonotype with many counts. CDR3 nucleotides: TGTGCCAGCAGCCATAGCGGGGGGGCTTACAATGAGCAGTTCTTC. It is translated as CASSHSGGAYNEQFF. The gene calls are TRBV4-2 and TRBJ2-1; 11 nucleotides line up with TRBD2. The V and J ends lost 3 bases and 4 bases, in that order; junction bases with no gene match: 2. The germline gives CDR1 LGHNA, CDR2 YNFKEQ. The CDR3 length is 15 residues.

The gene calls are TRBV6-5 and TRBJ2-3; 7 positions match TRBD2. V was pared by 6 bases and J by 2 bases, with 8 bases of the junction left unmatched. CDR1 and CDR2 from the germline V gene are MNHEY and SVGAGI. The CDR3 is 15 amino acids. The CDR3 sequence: CASRVRGVNTDTQYF. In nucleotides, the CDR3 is TGTGCCAGCAGGGTCCGGGGGGTCAACACAGATACGCAGTATTTT.

DNA for the CDR3: TGTGCCAGCAGTCCCAGAGGGACAGGGGTCAGAAATGAGCAGTTCTTC. Its protein is CASSPRGTGVRNEQFF. The V gene is TRBV6-2 or TRBV6-3, the J gene TRBJ2-1, with TRBD1 identical over 10 bases. From germline, CDR1 is MNHEY and CDR2 SVGEGT. CDR3 length: 16 residues. J was trimmed by 7 bases and V by 5 bases; bases with no gene match: 11.

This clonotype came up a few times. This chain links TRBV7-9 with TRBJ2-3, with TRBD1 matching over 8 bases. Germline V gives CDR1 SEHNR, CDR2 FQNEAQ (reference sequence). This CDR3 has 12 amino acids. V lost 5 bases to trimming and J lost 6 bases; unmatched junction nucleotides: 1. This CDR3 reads CASSRTGDTQYF. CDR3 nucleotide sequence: TGTGCCAGCAGCAGGACAGGGGATACGCAGTATTTT.

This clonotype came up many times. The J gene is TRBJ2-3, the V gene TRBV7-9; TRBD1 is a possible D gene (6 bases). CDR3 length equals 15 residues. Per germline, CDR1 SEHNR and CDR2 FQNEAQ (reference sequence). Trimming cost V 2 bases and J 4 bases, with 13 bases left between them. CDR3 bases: TGTGCCAGCAGCTTATGGAGCAGGGGAGCAGATACGCAGTATTTT. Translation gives CASSLWSRGADTQYF.

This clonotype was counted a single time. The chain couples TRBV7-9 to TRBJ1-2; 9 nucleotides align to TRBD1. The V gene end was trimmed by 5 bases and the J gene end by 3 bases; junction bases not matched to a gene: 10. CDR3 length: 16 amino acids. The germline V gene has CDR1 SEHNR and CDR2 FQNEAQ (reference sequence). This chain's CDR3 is CASSLRQGVLYYGYTF. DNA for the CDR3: TGTGCCAGCAGCCTGAGACAGGGGGTACTTTACTATGGCTACACCTTC.

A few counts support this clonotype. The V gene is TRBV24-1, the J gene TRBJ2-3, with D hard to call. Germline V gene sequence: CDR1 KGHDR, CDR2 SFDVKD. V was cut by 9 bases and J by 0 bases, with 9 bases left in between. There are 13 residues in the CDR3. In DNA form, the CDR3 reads TGTGCCACCGCTGGCGCTAGCACAGATACGCAGTATTTT. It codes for CATAGASTDTQYF.

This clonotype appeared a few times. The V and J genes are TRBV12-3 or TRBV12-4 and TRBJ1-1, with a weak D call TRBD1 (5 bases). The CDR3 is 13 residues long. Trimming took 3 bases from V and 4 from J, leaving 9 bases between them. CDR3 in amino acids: CASSFTRGTEAFF. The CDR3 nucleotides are TGTGCCAGCAGTTTCACTAGGGGCACTGAAGCTTTCTTT.

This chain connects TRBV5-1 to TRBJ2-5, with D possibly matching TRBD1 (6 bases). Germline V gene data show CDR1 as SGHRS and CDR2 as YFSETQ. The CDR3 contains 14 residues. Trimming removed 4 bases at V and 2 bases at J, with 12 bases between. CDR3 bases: TGCGCCAGCAGCCAGTCGGGGACACAAGAGACCCAGTACTTC. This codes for CASSQSGTQETQYF.

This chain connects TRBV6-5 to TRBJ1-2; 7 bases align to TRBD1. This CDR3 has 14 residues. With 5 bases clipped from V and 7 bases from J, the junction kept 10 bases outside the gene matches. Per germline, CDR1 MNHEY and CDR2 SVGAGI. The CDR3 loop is CASSPRGQYGGYTF. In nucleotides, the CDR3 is TGTGCCAGCAGTCCTAGGGGGCAGTACGGTGGCTACACCTTC.

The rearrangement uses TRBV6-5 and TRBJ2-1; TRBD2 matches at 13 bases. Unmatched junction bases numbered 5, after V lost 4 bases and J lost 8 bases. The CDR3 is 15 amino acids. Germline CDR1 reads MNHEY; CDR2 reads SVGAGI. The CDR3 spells CASSSLAGGLDEQFF. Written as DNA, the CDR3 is TGTGCCAGCAGTTCACTAGCGGGGGGGCTCGATGAGCAGTTCTTC.

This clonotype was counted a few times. CDR3 sequence: CASSVGGANSGELFF. CDR3 in DNA: TGTGCCAGCAGCGTCGGGGGGGCCAACTCCGGGGAGCTGTTTTTT. The J gene is TRBJ2-2, the V gene TRBV9, with TRBD2 identical over 8 bases. The ends lost 2 bases at V and 6 bases at J; junction bases unmatched: 6. CDR3 size: 15 residues. The germline V gene encodes CDR1 SGDLS and CDR2 YYNGEE.

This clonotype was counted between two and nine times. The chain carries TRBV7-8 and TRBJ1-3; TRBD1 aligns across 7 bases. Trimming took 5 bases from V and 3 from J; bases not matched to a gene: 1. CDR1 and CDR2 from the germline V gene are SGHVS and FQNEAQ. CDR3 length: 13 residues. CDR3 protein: CASSNRGGNTIYF. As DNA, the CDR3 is TGTGCCAGCAGCAACAGGGGTGGAAACACCATATATTTT.

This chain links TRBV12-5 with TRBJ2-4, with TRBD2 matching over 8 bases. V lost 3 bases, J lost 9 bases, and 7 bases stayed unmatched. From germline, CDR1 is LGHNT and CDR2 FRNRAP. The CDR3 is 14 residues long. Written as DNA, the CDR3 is TGTGCTAGTGGTTTATCAGGGACTAGATTCATTCAGTACTTC. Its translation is CASGLSGTRFIQYF.

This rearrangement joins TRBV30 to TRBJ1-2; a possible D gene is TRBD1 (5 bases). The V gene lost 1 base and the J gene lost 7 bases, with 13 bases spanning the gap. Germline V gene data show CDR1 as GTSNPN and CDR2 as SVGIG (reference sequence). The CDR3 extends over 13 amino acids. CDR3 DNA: TGTGCCTGGAGTGCCTCCTCAGGGACTGGCTACACCTTC. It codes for CAWSASSGTGYTF.

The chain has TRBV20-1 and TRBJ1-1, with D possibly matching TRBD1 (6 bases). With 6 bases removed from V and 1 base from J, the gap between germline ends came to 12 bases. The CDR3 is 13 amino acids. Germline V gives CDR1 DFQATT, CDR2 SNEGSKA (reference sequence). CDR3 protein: CSARGQRNTEAFF. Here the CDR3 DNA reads TGCAGTGCAAGGGGACAAAGGAACACTGAAGCTTTCTTT.

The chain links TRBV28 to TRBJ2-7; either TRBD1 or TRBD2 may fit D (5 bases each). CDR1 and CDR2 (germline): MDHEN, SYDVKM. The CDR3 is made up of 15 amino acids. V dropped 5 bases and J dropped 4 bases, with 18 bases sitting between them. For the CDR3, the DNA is TGTGCCAGCAGTCTAGCCGGGACGGTGGGGTACGAGCAGTACTTC. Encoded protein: CASSLAGTVGYEQYF.